These 8 T cell receptor beta chains share one sample of origin, sequenced in a study of early T cells in non-severe SARS-CoV-2 infection. Each CDR3 protein is one row after TCRdb ran MiXCR on the 5' RACE reads. The table lists around 47,000 distinct CDR3 sequences, 9.5% to 12% of them singletons. The sequenced sample consisted of whole blood. Receptors were obtained from an adult who was a healthcare worker with PCR-confirmed SARS-CoV-2 infection or an uninfected control (not recorded which).

This clonotype has a count of ten or more. The gene calls are TRBV12-3 or TRBV12-4 and TRBJ2-2; 8 bases map to TRBD1. V was pared by 6 bases and J by 5 bases, with 8 bases of the junction left unmatched. The length of the CDR3 is 15 residues. As DNA, the CDR3 is TGTGCCAGCAGCCGCAGACAGGGGAGGACCGGGGAGCTGTTTTTT. This codes for CASSRRQGRTGELFF.

A single count supports this clonotype. The chain combines TRBV7-2 with TRBJ2-3; possibly TRBD2 for D (6 bases). The CDR3 sequence is 14 residues long. CDR1 is SGHTA and CDR2 is FQGNSA in the germline V gene. The V gene lost 0 bases and the J gene lost 5 bases, with 9 bases spanning the gap. CDR3 DNA sequence: TGTGCCAGCAGCTTAGCGGCGGGATTAGATACGCAGTATTTT. Protein product: CASSLAAGLDTQYF.

The V gene is TRBV29-1, the J gene TRBJ2-4, with 7 bases matching TRBD2. V shed 2 bases, J shed 9 bases, and the junction held 4 bases outside the gene matches. This CDR3 spans 12 amino acids. Looked up from germline, CDR1 is SQVTM and CDR2 is ANQGSEA. CDR3 sequence reads: CSVEWGGGIQYF. The DNA of the CDR3 is TGCAGCGTTGAATGGGGGGGAGGCATTCAGTACTTC.

V and J are TRBV6-5 and TRBJ1-6; D is ambiguous. Germline assignment: CDR1 MNHEY and CDR2 SVGAGI. With 8 bases removed from V and 5 bases from J, the gap between germline ends came to 13 bases. The CDR3 loop spans 14 amino acids. The CDR3 DNA sequence: TGTGCCAGCTCCGAGGCGTCTGATAATTCACCCCTCCACTTT. Amino acid sequence: CASSEASDNSPLHF.

This clonotype was counted once. V is TRBV28 and J is TRBJ1-4; 11 nucleotides align to TRBD1. Germline CDR1 and CDR2: MDHEN and SYDVKM. Trimming removed 2 bases from V and 6 bases from J; junction bases left unmatched: 5. The CDR3 extends over 16 amino acids. The CDR3 nucleotides read TGTGCCAGCAGTTTACAACCGGGACAGGGGGATGAAAAACTGTTTTTT. It translates to CASSLQPGQGDEKLFF.

This clonotype turned up a few times. This chain joins TRBV5-1 and TRBJ2-2; 8 positions agree with TRBD1. This CDR3 is built from 15 residues. The trim removed 4 bases at V and 4 bases at J, leaving 6 bases unmatched. Germline V gives CDR1 SGHRS, CDR2 YFSETQ. The CDR3 DNA reads as TGCGCCAGCAGCCGAGACACAGGGGGCACCGGGGAGCTGTTTTTT. This sequence encodes CASSRDTGGTGELFF.

In its sample, this clonotype was seen many times. Germline and junction disagree at one end, which may indicate a read error. The chain joins TRBV6-2 or TRBV6-3 to TRBJ1-1; no clear D. Germline CDR1 reads MNHEY; CDR2 reads SVGEGT. This CDR3 has 13 residues. The CDR3 region has the DNA TGTGCCAGCAGTTACCCGCTTCCGACTGAAGTTTTCTTT. Translated, it gives CASSYPLPTEVFF.

The chain has TRBV9 and TRBJ2-1, with D maybe TRBD2 (6 bases). Germline CDR1 is SGDLS and CDR2 is YYNGEE. With 2 bases removed from V and 0 bases from J, the gap between germline ends came to 12 bases. The CDR3 extends over 16 amino acids. The CDR3 coding sequence is TGTGCCAGCAGCGTTAGCGGCCATAGCTCCTACAATGAGCAGTTCTTC. Translation gives CASSVSGHSSYNEQFF.